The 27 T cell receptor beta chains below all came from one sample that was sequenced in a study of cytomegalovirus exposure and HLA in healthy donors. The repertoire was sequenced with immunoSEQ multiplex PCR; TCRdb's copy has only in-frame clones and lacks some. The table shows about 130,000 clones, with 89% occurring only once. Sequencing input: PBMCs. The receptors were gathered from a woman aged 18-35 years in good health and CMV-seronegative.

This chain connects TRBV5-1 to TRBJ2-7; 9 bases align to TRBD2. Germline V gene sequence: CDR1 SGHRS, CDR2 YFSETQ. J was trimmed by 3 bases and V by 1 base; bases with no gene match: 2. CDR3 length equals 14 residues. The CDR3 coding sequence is TGCGCCAGCAGCTTGCGGACTAGCGACTACGAGCAGTACTTC. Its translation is CASSLRTSDYEQYF.

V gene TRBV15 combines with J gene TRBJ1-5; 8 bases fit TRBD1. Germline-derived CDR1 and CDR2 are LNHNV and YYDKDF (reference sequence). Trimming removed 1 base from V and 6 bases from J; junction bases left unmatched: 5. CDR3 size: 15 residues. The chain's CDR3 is CATSRGRGLGQPQHF. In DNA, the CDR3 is TGTGCCACCAGCAGAGGCAGGGGGCTGGGTCAGCCCCAGCATTTT.

The CDR3, as DNA: TGTGCCAGCACCCCCGGACAGAACCAAGAGACCCAGTACTTC. Protein product: CASTPGQNQETQYF. The chain joins TRBV5-4 to TRBJ2-5; D is possibly TRBD1 (6 bases). The CDR3 runs 14 residues. Trimming took off 6 bases at V and 0 bases at J, with 12 bases between the two ends. CDR1 is SGHNT, CDR2 YYREEE, per germline (reference sequence).

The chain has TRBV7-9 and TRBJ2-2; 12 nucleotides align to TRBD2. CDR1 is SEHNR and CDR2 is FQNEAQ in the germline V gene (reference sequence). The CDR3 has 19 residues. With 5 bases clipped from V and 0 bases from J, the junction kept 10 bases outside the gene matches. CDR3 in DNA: TGTGCCAGCAGCCCGCGACTAGCGGGAGCCGTAACGAACACCGGGGAGCTGTTTTTT. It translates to CASSPRLAGAVTNTGELFF.

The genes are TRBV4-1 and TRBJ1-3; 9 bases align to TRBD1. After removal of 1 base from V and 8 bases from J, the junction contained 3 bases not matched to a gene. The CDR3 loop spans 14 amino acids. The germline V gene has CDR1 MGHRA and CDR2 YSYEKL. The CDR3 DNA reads TGCGCCAGCAGCCAAGGACAGGGGGGATACACCATATATTTT. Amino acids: CASSQGQGGYTIYF.

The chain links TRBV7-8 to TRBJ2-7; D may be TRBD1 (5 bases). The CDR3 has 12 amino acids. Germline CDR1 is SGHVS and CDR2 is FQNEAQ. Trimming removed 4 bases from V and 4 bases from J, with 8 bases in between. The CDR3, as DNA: TGTGCCAGCAGCTACAGGACATACGAGCAGTACTTC. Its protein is CASSYRTYEQYF.

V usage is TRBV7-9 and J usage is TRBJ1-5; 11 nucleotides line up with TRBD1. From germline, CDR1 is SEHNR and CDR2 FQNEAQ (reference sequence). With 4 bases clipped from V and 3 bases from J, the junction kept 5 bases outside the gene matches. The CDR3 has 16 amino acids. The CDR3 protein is CASSYGTGGFNQPQHF. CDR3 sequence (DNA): TGTGCCAGCAGCTACGGGACAGGGGGATTCAATCAGCCCCAGCATTTT.

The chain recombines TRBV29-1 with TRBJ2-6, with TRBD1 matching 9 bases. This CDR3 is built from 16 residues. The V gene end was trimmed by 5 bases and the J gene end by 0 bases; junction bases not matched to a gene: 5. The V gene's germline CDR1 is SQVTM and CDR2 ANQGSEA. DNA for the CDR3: TGCAGCGTTCGACAGGGGGGAATCTCTGGGGCCAACGTCCTGACTTTC. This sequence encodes CSVRQGGISGANVLTF.

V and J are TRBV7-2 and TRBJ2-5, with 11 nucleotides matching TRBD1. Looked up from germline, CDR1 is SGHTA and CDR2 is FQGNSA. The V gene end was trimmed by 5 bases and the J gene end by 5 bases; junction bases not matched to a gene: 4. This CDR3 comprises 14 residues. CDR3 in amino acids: CASSRDRGTETQYF. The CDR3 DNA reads TGTGCCAGCAGCCGGGACAGGGGGACGGAGACCCAGTACTTC.

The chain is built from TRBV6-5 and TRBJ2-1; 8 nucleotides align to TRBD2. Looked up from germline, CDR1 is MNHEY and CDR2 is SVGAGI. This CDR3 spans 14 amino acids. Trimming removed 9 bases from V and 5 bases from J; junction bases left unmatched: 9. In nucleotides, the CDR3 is TGTGCCAGTCACGAGGCGGGAGGAAACAATGAGCAGTTCTTC. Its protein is CASHEAGGNNEQFF.

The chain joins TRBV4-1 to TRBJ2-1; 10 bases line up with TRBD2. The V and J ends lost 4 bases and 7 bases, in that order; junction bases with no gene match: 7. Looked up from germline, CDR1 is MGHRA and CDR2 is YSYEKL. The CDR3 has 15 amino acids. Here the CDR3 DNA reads TGCGCCAGCAGCCCTGGACTAGCGGTTTTAAATGAGCAGTTCTTC. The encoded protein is CASSPGLAVLNEQFF.

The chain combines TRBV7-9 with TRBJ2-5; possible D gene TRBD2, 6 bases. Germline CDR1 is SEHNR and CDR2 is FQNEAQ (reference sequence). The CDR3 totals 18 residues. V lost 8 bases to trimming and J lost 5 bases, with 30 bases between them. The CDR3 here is CASGIGPALWGEDETQYF. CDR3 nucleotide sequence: TGTGCCAGCGGAATAGGTCCGGCCCTCTGGGGGGAGGATGAGACCCAGTACTTC.

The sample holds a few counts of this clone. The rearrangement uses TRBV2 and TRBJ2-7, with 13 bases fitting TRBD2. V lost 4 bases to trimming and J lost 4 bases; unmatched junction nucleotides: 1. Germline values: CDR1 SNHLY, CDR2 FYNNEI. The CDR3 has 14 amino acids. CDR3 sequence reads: CASSGLAGGYEQYF. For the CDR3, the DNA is TGTGCCAGCAGTGGACTAGCGGGAGGTTACGAGCAGTACTTC.

CDR3 DNA: TGTGCCAGCAGCTTGATAAGACTGAACACCGGGGAGCTGTTTTTT. Translated, it gives CASSLIRLNTGELFF. V and J are TRBV5-7 and TRBJ2-2; D gene unclear. TRBV5-7 is an open reading frame whose function is uncertain. The CDR3 is 15 residues long. V lost 1 base and J lost 1, with 8 bases in between.

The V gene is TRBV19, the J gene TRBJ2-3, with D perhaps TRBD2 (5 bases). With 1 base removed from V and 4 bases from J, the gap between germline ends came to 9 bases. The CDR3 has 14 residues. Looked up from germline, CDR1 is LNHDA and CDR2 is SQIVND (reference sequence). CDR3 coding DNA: TGTGCCAGTAGTATAGCCCCCGGGGCAGATACGCAGTATTTT. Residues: CASSIAPGADTQYF.

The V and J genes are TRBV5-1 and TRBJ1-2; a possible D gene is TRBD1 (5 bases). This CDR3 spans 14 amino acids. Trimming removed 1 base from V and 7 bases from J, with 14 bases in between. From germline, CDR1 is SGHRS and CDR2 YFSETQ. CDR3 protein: CASSLSQGLFGYTF. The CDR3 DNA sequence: TGCGCCAGCAGCTTGTCGCAGGGATTGTTTGGCTACACCTTC.

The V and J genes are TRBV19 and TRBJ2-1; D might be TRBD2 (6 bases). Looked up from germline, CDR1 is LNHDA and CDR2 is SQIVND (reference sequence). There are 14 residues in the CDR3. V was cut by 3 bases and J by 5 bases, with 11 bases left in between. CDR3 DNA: TGTGCCAGTAGTATGGTTGGCGGGAACAATGAGCAGTTCTTC. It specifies CASSMVGGNNEQFF.

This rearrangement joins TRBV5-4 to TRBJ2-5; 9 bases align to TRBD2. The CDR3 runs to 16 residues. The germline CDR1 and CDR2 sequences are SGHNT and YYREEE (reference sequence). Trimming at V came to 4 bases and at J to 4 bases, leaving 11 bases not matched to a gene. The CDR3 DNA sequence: TGTGCCAGCAGCGCCGCTAGCGGGACTTGGGCAGAGACCCAGTACTTC. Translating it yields CASSAASGTWAETQYF.

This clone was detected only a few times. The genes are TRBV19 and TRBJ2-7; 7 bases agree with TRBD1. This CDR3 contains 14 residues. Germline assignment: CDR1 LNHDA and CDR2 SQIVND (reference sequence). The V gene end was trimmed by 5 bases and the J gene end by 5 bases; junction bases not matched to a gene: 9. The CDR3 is CASSPRGGGHEQYF. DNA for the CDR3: TGTGCCAGTAGTCCTCGAGGGGGCGGACACGAGCAGTACTTC.

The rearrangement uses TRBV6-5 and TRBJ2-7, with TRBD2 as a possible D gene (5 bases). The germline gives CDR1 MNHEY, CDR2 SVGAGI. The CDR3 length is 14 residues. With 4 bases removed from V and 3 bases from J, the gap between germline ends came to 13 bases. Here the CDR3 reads CASSLTGYLYEQYF. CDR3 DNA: TGTGCCAGCAGTTTAACGGGATACCTCTACGAGCAGTACTTC.

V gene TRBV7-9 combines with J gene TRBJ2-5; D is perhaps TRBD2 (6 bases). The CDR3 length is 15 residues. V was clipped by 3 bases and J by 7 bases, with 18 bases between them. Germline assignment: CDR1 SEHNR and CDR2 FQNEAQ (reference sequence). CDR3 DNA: TGTGCCAGCAGCTTCTCGGGCACCCGAGCGGGGACCCAGTACTTC. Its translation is CASSFSGTRAGTQYF.

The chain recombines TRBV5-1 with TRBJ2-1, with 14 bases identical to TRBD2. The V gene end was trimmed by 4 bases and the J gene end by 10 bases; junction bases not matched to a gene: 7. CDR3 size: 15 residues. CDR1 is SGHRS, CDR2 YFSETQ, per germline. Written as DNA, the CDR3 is TGCGCCAGCAGCCCCGGGACTAGCGGGAGCGGAGAGCAGTTCTTC. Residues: CASSPGTSGSGEQFF.

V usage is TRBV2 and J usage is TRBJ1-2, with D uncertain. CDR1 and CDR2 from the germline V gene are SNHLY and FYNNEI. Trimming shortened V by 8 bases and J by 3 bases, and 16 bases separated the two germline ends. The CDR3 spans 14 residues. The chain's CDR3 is CASLGRTGYYGYTF. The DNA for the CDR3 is TGTGCCAGCCTAGGGCGGACGGGGTACTATGGCTACACCTTC.

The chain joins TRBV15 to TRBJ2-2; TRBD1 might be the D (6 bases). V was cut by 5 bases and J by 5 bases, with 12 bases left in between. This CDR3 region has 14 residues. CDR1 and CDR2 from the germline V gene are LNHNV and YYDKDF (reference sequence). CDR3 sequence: CATSFTGTTGELFF. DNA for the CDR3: TGTGCCACCAGCTTCACAGGGACAACCGGGGAGCTGTTTTTT.

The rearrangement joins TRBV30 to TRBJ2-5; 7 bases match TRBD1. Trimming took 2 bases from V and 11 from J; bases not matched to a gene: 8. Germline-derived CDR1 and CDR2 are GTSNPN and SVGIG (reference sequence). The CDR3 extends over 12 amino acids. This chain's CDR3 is CAWSSGGRAQYF. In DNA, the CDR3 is TGTGCCTGGAGTTCAGGGGGAAGGGCTCAGTACTTC.

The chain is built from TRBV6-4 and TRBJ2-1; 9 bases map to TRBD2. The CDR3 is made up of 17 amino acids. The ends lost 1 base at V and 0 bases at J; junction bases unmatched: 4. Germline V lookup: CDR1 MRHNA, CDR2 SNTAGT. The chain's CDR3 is CASSDLHSGSSYNEQFF. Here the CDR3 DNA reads TGTGCCAGCAGTGACTTACATAGCGGGAGCTCCTACAATGAGCAGTTCTTC.

The CDR3 nucleotides are TGTGCCAGCAGCTCCGGACTAGCGGGGGGAGGCAGCTACGAGCAGTACTTC. Amino acid sequence: CASSSGLAGGGSYEQYF. The rearrangement links TRBV13 to TRBJ2-7; 14 bases are a match to TRBD2. CDR3 size: 17 residues. After removal of 4 bases from V and 3 bases from J, the junction contained 8 bases not matched to a gene. Per the germline V gene, CDR1 is PRHDT and CDR2 is FYEKMQ (reference sequence).